This T cell receptor beta chain came from a study of blood T cells in healthy people across ages. The length of the CDR3 is 14 residues. Germline lookup yields CDR1 LGHNA and CDR2 YSLEER. The ends lost 1 base at V and 5 bases at J; junction bases unmatched: 4. Together with a sample-barcoded 5' primer, a J-beta primer mix was included in a second PCR lasting roughly 6 to 12 cycles. In TCRdb, the 5' RACE reads were re-called with MiXCR into one record per CDR3 protein. This sample has roughly 700,000 distinct CDR3 sequences, with around 49% found just once. Researchers isolated at least 6 million PBMCs per sample.

The rearrangement joins TRBV4-3 to TRBJ1-1; 7 bases are shared with TRBD1. The TCR was taken from an older woman in good health. The sequenced material came from blood. As DNA, the CDR3 is TGCGCCAGCAGCCAAGGACAGGGACGGACTGAAGCTTTCTTT. It encodes CASSQGQGRTEAFF.